This is a list of T cell receptor beta chains from one sample in a study of neurological immune-mediated disorders. TCRdb called the 5' RACE reads again in MiXCR, with one record for every CDR3 protein. The data contain 85,000 to 110,000 distinct CDR3 sequences, 9.5% to 14% of them seen just once; the ten biggest clones take up under 3.5%. The sequenced sample consisted of PBMCs. The receptor source for this set is a female donor with HTLV-1-associated myelopathy (HAM/TSP). Both conserved end residues are part of each CDR3. D genes are given only for firm matches. Not every row has a clone size; where given, it reads once, few, many or a size class.

j_call d_call clone_size v_call cdr3_aa cdr3_nt
TRBJ2-3 TRBD2 many TRBV2 CASRLAGGADTQYF TGTGCCAGCAGACTAGCGGGGGGCGCCGATACGCAGTATTTT
TRBJ2-1 TRBD1 many TRBV20-1 CSASGTGAHEQFF TGCAGTGCGTCCGGGACAGGGGCTCATGAGCAGTTCTTC
TRBJ2-6 - many TRBV5-1 CASSLAELGSDFSGANVLTF TGCGCCAGCAGCTTGGCCGAGTTAGGGTCCGATTTCTCTGGGGCCAACGTCCTGACTTTC
TRBJ2-2 - - TRBV5-1 CASSLDRGLDGELFF TGCGCCAGCAGCTTGGATCGGGGCCTGGACGGGGAGCTGTTTTTT
TRBJ1-5 TRBD1 few TRBV12-3/TRBV12-4 CASSGGGQGYQPQHF TGTGCCAGCAGTGGGGGCGGACAGGGGTATCAGCCCCAGCATTTT
TRBJ1-1 TRBD1 many TRBV10-2 CATNPTGADEAFF TGCGCCACCAACCCTACAGGGGCGGATGAAGCTTTCTTT
TRBJ2-2 - few TRBV5-1 CASEAGPNTGELFF TGCGCCAGCGAAGCAGGGCCGAACACCGGGGAGCTGTTTTTT
TRBJ2-2 TRBD2 few TRBV4-1 CASSQTPVWAGGYTGELFF TGCGCCAGCAGCCAGACTCCCGTCTGGGCGGGGGGCTACACCGGGGAGCTGTTTTTT
TRBJ2-2 TRBD2 many TRBV20-1 CSARRGETGELFF TGCAGTGCTAGGCGGGGGGAGACCGGGGAGCTGTTTTTT
TRBJ2-7 TRBD1 - TRBV25-1 CASSPTGVPYEQYF TGTGCCAGCAGTCCCACAGGGGTCCCATACGAGCAGTACTTC
TRBJ1-3 - few TRBV11-2 CASCPREGTGNTIYF TGTGCCAGCTGCCCGCGTGAGGGTACTGGAAACACCATATATTTT
TRBJ2-5 - many TRBV5-1 CASSLAGSQETQYF TGCGCCAGCAGCTTAGCGGGCAGCCAAGAGACCCAGTACTTC
TRBJ2-2 - many TRBV12-3/TRBV12-4 CASSHGELFF TGTGCCAGCAGTCACGGGGAGCTGTTTTTT
TRBJ1-4 - many TRBV18 CASSRGSEKLFF TGTGCCAGCTCACGAGGAAGCGAAAAACTGTTTTTT
TRBJ2-3 TRBD2 many TRBV5-1 CASSLALAGGADTQYF TGCGCCAGCAGCTTGGCCCTAGCGGGGGGAGCAGATACGCAGTATTTT
TRBJ2-7 TRBD1 many TRBV3-1 CASSPGSLGQSYEQYF TGTGCCAGCAGCCCTGGGAGCTTGGGACAGTCCTACGAGCAGTACTTC
TRBJ1-1 - many TRBV4-1 CASSQVDRQNTEAFF TGCGCCAGCAGCCAAGTGGACCGACAGAACACTGAAGCTTTCTTT
TRBJ2-1 - many TRBV24-1 CATSETRSGYNEQFF TGTGCCACCAGTGAAACAAGGTCGGGCTACAATGAGCAGTTCTTC
TRBJ1-3 - many TRBV20-1 CSAEGSGNTIYF TGCAGTGCGGAGGGCTCTGGAAACACCATATATTTT
TRBJ2-1 - many TRBV20-1 CSEGGYNEQFF TGCAGTGAGGGCGGGTACAATGAGCAGTTCTTC
TRBJ1-1 TRBD1 many TRBV24-1 CATSDPSGQRSFF TGTGCCACCAGTGATCCCTCGGGACAGAGGTCTTTCTTT
TRBJ1-2 - many TRBV7-9 CASSLGTANYGYTF TGTGCCAGCAGCTTAGGGACAGCTAACTATGGCTACACCTTC
TRBJ2-2 - many TRBV15 CATSRDRDSGNTGELFF TGTGCTACCAGCAGAGATAGGGATTCCGGGAACACCGGGGAGCTGTTTTTT
TRBJ2-7 - - TRBV20-1 CSATTSAFSYEQYF TGCAGTGCTACAACGTCGGCGTTTTCCTACGAGCAGTACTTC
TRBJ1-2 - many TRBV27 CASSFDPSNYGYTF TGTGCCAGCAGTTTCGATCCGAGTAACTATGGCTACACCTTC
TRBJ1-2 - - TRBV3-1 CASSQLTGSSYGYTF TGTGCCAGCAGCCAGCTCACAGGTTCAAGCTATGGCTACACCTTC
TRBJ1-4 - many TRBV5-1 CASSFQSPGRGLFF TGCGCCAGCAGCTTTCAAAGCCCCGGGAGAGGGCTGTTTTTT
TRBJ2-1 - many TRBV9 CASSPRWGSSYNEQFF TGTGCCAGCAGCCCCCGTTGGGGTAGCTCCTACAATGAGCAGTTCTTC
TRBJ1-5 TRBD1 many TRBV3-1 CASSQGGGNRPQHF TGTGCCAGCAGCCAAGGAGGGGGCAATCGGCCCCAGCATTTT
TRBJ2-4 - few TRBV13 CASSLLGGVKNIQYF TGTGCCAGCAGCCTGTTGGGGGGAGTCAAAAACATTCAGTACTTC
TRBJ2-7 - many TRBV25-1 CASSDARGYEQYF TGTGCCAGCAGTGATGCGCGGGGCTACGAGCAGTACTTC
TRBJ2-1 TRBD1 many TRBV7-3 CASSYGTGPYNEQFF TGTGCCAGCAGCTACGGGACAGGCCCTTACAATGAGCAGTTCTTC
TRBJ1-2 - many TRBV18 CASSPPAGANYGYTF TGTGCCAGCTCACCACCGGCAGGGGCCAACTATGGCTACACCTTC
TRBJ2-7 - once TRBV18 CASSPPRAPHEQYF TGTGCCAGCTCACCACCGAGAGCCCCCCACGAGCAGTACTTC
TRBJ1-2 - many TRBV20-1 CSAATAAGRGYTF TGCAGTGCTGCGACAGCAGCGGGCAGGGGCTACACCTTC
TRBJ2-3 TRBD2 - TRBV4-1 CASSHPAGGRDTQYF TGCGCCAGCAGCCATCCAGCGGGGGGGCGTGATACGCAGTATTTT
TRBJ2-7 TRBD1 many TRBV7-9 CAYPSDREHEQYF TGTGCTTATCCGTCGGACAGGGAACACGAGCAGTACTTC
TRBJ2-2 TRBD1 many TRBV4-3 CASSQDLQGLTVELFF TGCGCCAGCAGCCAAGATCTACAGGGGTTGACCGTGGAGCTGTTTTTT
TRBJ2-7 - few TRBV20-1 CSARSRGTFYEQYF TGCAGTGCTAGGAGTAGGGGGACCTTTTACGAGCAGTACTTC
TRBJ2-5 - many TRBV20-1 CSASVPGGEETQYF TGCAGTGCTAGCGTGCCAGGGGGGGAAGAGACCCAGTACTTC
TRBJ2-2 TRBD1 - TRBV11-3 CASSHRDRGTGELFF TGTGCCAGCAGCCACCGGGACAGGGGCACCGGGGAGCTGTTTTTT
TRBJ2-7 - many TRBV5-1 CASSLGGQSYEQYF TGCGCCAGCAGCTTGGGGGGACAAAGCTACGAGCAGTACTTC
TRBJ2-5 - many TRBV5-4 CASSLPVQETQYF TGTGCCAGCAGCTTACCAGTACAAGAGACCCAGTACTTC
TRBJ2-5 - many TRBV20-1 CSARVGDPEYF TGCAGTGCTAGAGTAGGGGATCCGGAATACTTC
TRBJ2-7 - - TRBV20-1 CSASKGGHPGSYEQYF TGCAGTGCTAGTAAAGGGGGACACCCGGGCTCCTACGAGCAGTACTTC
TRBJ2-2 - many TRBV5-8 CASSLEGGLNTGELFF TGTGCCAGCAGCTTGGAGGGGGGTTTGAACACCGGGGAGCTGTTTTTT
TRBJ2-1 - few TRBV7-3 CASSFDTYNEQFF TGTGCCAGCAGCTTTGACACTTACAATGAGCAGTTCTTC
TRBJ2-3 - many TRBV5-1 CASSLIGWGTDTQYF TGCGCCAGCAGCTTGATTGGGTGGGGCACAGATACGCAGTATTTT
TRBJ1-1 - - TRBV19 CASRVRGGTEAFF TGTGCCAGTAGGGTCAGGGGCGGGACTGAAGCTTTCTTT
TRBJ2-1 TRBD2 many TRBV20-1 CSARVMTRLAGPNEQFF TGCAGTGCTAGAGTAATGACACGGCTAGCGGGGCCAAATGAGCAGTTCTTC
TRBJ1-3 TRBD1 - TRBV12-3/TRBV12-4 CASSQGTGGMNTIYF TGTGCCAGCAGCCAGGGGACAGGGGGCATGAACACCATATATTTT